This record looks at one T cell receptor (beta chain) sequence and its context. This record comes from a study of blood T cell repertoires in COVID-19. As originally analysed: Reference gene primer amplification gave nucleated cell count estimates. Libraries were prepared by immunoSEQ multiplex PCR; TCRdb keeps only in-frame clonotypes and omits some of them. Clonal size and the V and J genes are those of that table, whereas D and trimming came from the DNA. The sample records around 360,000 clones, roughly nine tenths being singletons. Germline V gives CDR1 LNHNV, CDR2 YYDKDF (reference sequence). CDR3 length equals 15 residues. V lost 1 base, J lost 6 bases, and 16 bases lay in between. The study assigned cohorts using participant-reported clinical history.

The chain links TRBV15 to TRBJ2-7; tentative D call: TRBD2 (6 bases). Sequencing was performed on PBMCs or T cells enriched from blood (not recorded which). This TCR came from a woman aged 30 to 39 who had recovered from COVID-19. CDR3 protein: CATSRGRGLPPEQYF. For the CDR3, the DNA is TGTGCCACCAGCAGAGGGAGAGGACTACCCCCCGAGCAGTACTTC. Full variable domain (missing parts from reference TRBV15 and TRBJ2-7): DAMVIQNPRYQVTQFGKPVTLSCSQTLNHNVMYWYQQKSSQAPKLLFHYYDKDFNNEADTPDNFQSRRPNTSFCFLDIRSPGLGDTAMYLCATSRGRGLPPEQYFGPGTRLTVT.